These 6 T cell receptor beta chains originate from one sample sequenced in a study of Graves' ophthalmopathy and Graves' hyperthyroidism. TCR beta CDR3 regions were amplified from RNA transcripts. After a first-round RT-PCR with HTBI primers, a second-round multiplex PCR was run. TCRdb re-called the multiplex PCR reads with MiXCR, one entry per CDR3 protein. This sample has about 390,000 distinct CDR3 sequences, with 15% found just once. Sequences were obtained from peripheral blood. All receptors derive from a woman between 18 and 29 years old with stable Graves' hyperthyroidism.

This clonotype occurred many times. A clone one base away is much larger, so this may be a read error. This chain links TRBV28 with TRBJ1-2; no clear D gene. The CDR3 totals 14 residues. Germline V CDR1 and CDR2: MDHEN, SYDVKM. V was trimmed by 11 bases and J by 1 base, leaving 17 bases between them. CDR3 region: CAGKKAGLNYGYTF. CDR3 DNA sequence: TGTGCCGGCAAAAAGGCGGGCCTTAACTATGGCTACACCTTC.

This chain uses TRBV12-3 or TRBV12-4 with TRBJ2-7; 11 bases line up with TRBD1. V trimming: 6 bases; J trimming: 3 bases; junction bases outside the gene matches: 7. The CDR3 spans 15 residues. The DNA for the CDR3 is TGTGCCAGCAGCCACCGGACAGGGGGCCGCTACGAGCAGTACTTC. Its protein product is CASSHRTGGRYEQYF.

In its sample, this clonotype was seen many times. The chain carries TRBV19 and TRBJ1-1; TRBD1 might be the D (5 bases). CDR3 length: 15 residues. Per the germline V gene, CDR1 is LNHDA and CDR2 is SQIVND (reference sequence). Trimming stripped 3 bases from V and 6 bases from J, with 17 bases between. The CDR3 reads CASSMAPGGVAEAFF. CDR3 DNA: TGTGCCAGTAGTATGGCCCCCGGAGGGGTCGCTGAAGCTTTCTTT.

V and J are TRBV20-1 and TRBJ1-2; the D gene is possibly TRBD1 (6 bases). The CDR3 has 15 residues. Germline values: CDR1 DFQATT, CDR2 SNEGSKA (reference sequence). V dropped 0 bases and J dropped 4 bases, with 15 bases sitting between them. The CDR3 reads CSARDNRDRSYGYTF. CDR3 nucleotide sequence: TGCAGTGCTAGAGATAACAGGGACCGGAGCTATGGCTACACCTTC.

This clonotype appeared a few times. At one end, the junction sequence differs from germline, possibly due to a read error. V and J are TRBV14 and TRBJ1-6, with TRBD1 matching over 9 bases. The CDR3 runs to 17 residues. Germline V gene lookup returns CDR1 SGHDN and CDR2 FVKESK. DNA of the CDR3: TGTGCCAGCAGCCAAGTGACAGGGGGGTCCTATAATTCACACCTCCACTTT. Translating it yields CASSQVTGGSYNSHLHF.

This clonotype was observed once. V is TRBV6-1 and J is TRBJ2-7, with TRBD1 identical over 8 bases. The CDR3 spans 13 residues. V trimming: 5 bases; J trimming: 12 bases; junction bases outside the gene matches: 12. Looked up from germline, CDR1 is MNHNS and CDR2 is SASEGT. CDR3 residues: CASSRGTGGSPYF. CDR3 nucleotides: TGTGCCAGCAGTCGCGGGACAGGCGGTAGTCCGTACTTC.